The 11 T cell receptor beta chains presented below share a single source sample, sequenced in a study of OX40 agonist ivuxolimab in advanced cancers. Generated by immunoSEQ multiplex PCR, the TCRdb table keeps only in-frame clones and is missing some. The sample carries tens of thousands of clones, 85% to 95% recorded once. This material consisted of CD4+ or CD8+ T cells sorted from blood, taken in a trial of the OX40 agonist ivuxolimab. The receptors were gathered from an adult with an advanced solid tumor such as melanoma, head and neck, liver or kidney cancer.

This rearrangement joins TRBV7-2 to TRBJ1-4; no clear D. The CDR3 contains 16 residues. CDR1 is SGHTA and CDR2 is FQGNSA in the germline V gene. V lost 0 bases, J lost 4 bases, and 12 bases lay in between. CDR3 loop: CASSLAPGYGNEKLFF. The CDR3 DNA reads TGTGCCAGCAGCTTAGCCCCGGGCTATGGTAATGAAAAACTGTTTTTT.

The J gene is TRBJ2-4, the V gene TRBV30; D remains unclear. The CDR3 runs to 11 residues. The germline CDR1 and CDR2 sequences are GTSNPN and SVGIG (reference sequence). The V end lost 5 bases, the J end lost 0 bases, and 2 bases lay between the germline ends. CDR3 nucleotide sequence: TGTGCCTGGTCAGCCAAAAACATTCAGTACTTC. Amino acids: CAWSAKNIQYF.

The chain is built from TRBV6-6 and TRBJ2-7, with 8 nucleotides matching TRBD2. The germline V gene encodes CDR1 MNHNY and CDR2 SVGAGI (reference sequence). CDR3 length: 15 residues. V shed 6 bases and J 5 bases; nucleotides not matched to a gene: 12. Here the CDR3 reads CASRPRAGVSHEQYF. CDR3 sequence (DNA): TGTGCCAGCAGACCCAGAGCGGGAGTTTCCCACGAGCAGTACTTC.

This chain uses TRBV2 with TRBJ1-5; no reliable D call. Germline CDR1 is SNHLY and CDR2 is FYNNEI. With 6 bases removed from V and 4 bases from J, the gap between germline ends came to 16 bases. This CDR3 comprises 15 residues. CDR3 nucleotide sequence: TGTGCCAGCAGACGCGATAGACATGTTAATCAGCCCCAGCATTTT. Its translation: CASRRDRHVNQPQHF.

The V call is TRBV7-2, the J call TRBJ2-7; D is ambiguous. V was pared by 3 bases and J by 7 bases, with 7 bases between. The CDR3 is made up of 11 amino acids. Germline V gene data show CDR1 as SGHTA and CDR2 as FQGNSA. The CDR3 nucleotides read TGTGCCAGCAGCTTCGGGCGGGAGCAGTACTTC. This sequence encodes CASSFGREQYF.

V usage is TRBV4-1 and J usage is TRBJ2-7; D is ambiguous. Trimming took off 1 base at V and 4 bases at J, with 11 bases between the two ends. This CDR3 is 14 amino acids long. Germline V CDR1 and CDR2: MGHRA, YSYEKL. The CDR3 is CASSQGLLSYEQYF. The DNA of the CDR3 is TGCGCCAGCAGCCAAGGGCTACTCTCTTACGAGCAGTACTTC.

CDR3 nucleotides: TGTGCCAGCAGCCTGACAGGTTCGAACACTGAAGCTTTCTTT. Translation gives CASSLTGSNTEAFF. This chain joins TRBV7-9 and TRBJ1-1; D perhaps matches TRBD1 (6 bases). V was clipped by 5 bases and J by 1 base, with 11 bases between them. This CDR3 contains 14 residues. Germline V gene lookup returns CDR1 SEHNR and CDR2 FQNEAQ (reference sequence).

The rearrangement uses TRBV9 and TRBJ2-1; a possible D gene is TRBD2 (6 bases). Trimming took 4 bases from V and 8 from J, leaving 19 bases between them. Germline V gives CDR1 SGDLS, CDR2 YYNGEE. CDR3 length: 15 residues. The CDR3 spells CASSPDYDFVDEQFF. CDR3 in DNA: TGTGCCAGCAGCCCGGACTACGATTTCGTCGATGAGCAGTTCTTC.

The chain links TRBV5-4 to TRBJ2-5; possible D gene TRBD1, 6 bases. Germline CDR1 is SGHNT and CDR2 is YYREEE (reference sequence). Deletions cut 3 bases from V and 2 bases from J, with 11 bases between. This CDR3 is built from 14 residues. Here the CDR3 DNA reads TGTGCCAGCAGCTCGGGGACACATCAAGAGACCCAGTACTTC. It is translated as CASSSGTHQETQYF.

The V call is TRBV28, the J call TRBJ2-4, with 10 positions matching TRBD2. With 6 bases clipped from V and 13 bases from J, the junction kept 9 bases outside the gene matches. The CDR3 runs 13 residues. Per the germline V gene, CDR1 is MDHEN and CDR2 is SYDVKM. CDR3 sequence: CASRVGVSGRQYF. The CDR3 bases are TGTGCCAGCAGGGTCGGGGTTAGCGGGAGGCAGTACTTC.

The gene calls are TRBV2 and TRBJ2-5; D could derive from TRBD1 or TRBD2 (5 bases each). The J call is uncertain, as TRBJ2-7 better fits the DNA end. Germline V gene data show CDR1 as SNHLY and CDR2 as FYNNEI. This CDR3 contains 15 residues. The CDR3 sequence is CASSEAPGRAYEQYF. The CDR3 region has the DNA TGTGCCAGCAGTGAAGCGCCAGGGAGAGCCTACGAGCAGTACTTC.